This T cell receptor beta chain was retrieved from a study of T cell repertoires in cytomegalovirus infection. Germline lookup yields CDR1 SGHNT and CDR2 YENEEA. The CDR3 loop spans 16 amino acids. V lost 1 base and J lost 5; bases outside the gene matches: 6. In this sample, this clonotype turned up a few times. TCRdb ran MiXCR on the reads and lists one entry per CDR3 protein. The sample has around 450,000 distinct CDR3 sequences; about 10% are singletons. The receptor's source is a human donor in good health (CMV status not recorded). Some clones in this sample may be carry-over from other donors' samples. What was sequenced was PBMCs. The V and J genes are TRBV11-3 and TRBJ2-1; 9 nucleotides line up with TRBD2. The CDR3 sequence is CASSLVGGRVNNEQFF. For the CDR3, the DNA is TGTGCCAGCAGCTTAGTCGGCGGGAGGGTAAACAATGAGCAGTTCTTC. Full variable domain (missing parts from reference TRBV11-3 and TRBJ2-1): EAGVVQSPRYKIIEKKQPVAFWCNPISGHNTLYWYLQNLGQGPELLIRYENEEAVDDSQLPKDRFSAERLKGVDSTLKIQPAELGDSAVYLCASSLVGGRVNNEQFFGPGTRLTVL.